Sequencing of this TCR beta chain was carried out in a study of cytomegalovirus exposure and HLA in healthy donors. Study-level findings and limits: Solely CMV serostatus was available to characterize immune exposure.

Turning to this clone: The antigen remains unidentified.

Germline-derived CDR1 and CDR2 are MNHEY and SVGAGI. The CDR3 has 14 residues. Trimming cost V 6 bases and J 4 bases; bases outside gene matches: 6. Researchers ran the PCR with 60 Vbeta and 13 Jbeta primers. The assay was immunoSEQ multiplex PCR, and TCRdb's table has in-frame clones only and misses some. The sample carries some 120,000 clones, around 70% recorded once. The sequence was obtained from a man between 25 and 39 years old in good health and CMV-seronegative. The sample was PBMCs. V is TRBV6-5 and J is TRBJ2-3; 8 nucleotides align to TRBD1. The CDR3 protein is CASRTPGGADTQYF. In DNA form, the CDR3 reads TGTGCCAGCAGAACCCCAGGGGGCGCAGATACGCAGTATTTT.